The 20 T cell receptor beta chains below come from one sample, sequenced in a study of OX40 agonist ivuxolimab in advanced cancers. Method: immunoSEQ multiplex PCR; TCRdb's copy keeps in-frame clones and lacks some. The table has 100,000 or so clones, over 75% seen once. The sequencing used CD4+ or CD8+ T cells sorted from blood, collected in a trial of the OX40 agonist ivuxolimab. Receptors originate from an adult with an advanced solid tumor such as melanoma, head and neck, liver or kidney cancer.

The chain couples TRBV5-6 to TRBJ2-2; 10 bases align to TRBD1. Unmatched junction bases numbered 8, after V lost 3 bases and J lost 6 bases. Per germline, CDR1 SGHDT and CDR2 YYEEEE. This CDR3 is built from 16 residues. In DNA, the CDR3 is TGTGCCAGCAGCTCACCCGGGACAGGGGCGGCCGGGGAGCTGTTTTTT. Translating it yields CASSSPGTGAAGELFF.

The chain carries TRBV6-1 and TRBJ2-2; TRBD2 is a possible D gene (5 bases). V lost 7 bases to trimming and J lost 8 bases, with 17 bases between them. The germline gives CDR1 MNHNS, CDR2 SASEGT. The CDR3 spans 14 residues. CDR3 DNA: TGTGCCAGCAAGAGGGAGCTAGTCGAAGGGGAGCTGTTTTTT. Translating gives CASKRELVEGELFF.

The rearrangement joins TRBV6-5 to TRBJ1-3; 10 bases align to TRBD1. The junction had 3 bases not matched to a gene; V was cut back by 4 bases and J by 6 bases. Per the germline V gene, CDR1 is MNHEY and CDR2 is SVGAGI. This CDR3 has 14 amino acids. CDR3 in DNA: TGTGCCAGCAGTTTGGGACAGGGGTTAAACACCATATATTTT. This sequence encodes CASSLGQGLNTIYF.

The genes are TRBV6-6 and TRBJ1-1; 7 bases align to TRBD1. The germline V gene has CDR1 MNHNY and CDR2 SVGAGI (reference sequence). The CDR3 is 14 residues long. V lost 6 bases and J lost 1; bases outside the gene matches: 5. This CDR3 reads CASRSGTENTEAFF. The CDR3 nucleotides read TGTGCCAGCAGGTCCGGGACAGAGAACACTGAAGCTTTCTTT.

The chain is built from TRBV2 and TRBJ2-4, with a possible D match to TRBD2 (5 bases). The V and J ends lost 4 bases and 3 bases respectively, with 13 bases between them. Germline values: CDR1 SNHLY, CDR2 FYNNEI. There are 15 residues in the CDR3. This chain's CDR3 is CASSGPGIGKNIQYF. Here the CDR3 DNA reads TGTGCCAGCAGTGGACCGGGGATTGGCAAAAACATTCAGTACTTC.

The rearrangement uses TRBV5-1 and TRBJ2-3, with 11 bases identical to TRBD2. Germline V gene sequence: CDR1 SGHRS, CDR2 YFSETQ. Trimming took 6 bases from V and 1 from J; bases not matched to a gene: 7. The CDR3 is made up of 16 amino acids. CDR3 in DNA: TGCGCCAGCAAAAAAACTAGCGGGGGTGGCACAGATACGCAGTATTTT. It is translated as CASKKTSGGGTDTQYF.

The genes are TRBV2 and TRBJ1-5; a possible D gene is TRBD1 (5 bases). The germline V and J ends were trimmed by 6 bases and 4 bases, with 16 bases remaining between them. CDR3 length: 15 amino acids. Looked up from germline, CDR1 is SNHLY and CDR2 is FYNNEI. The CDR3 reads CASRDQTVGNQPQHF. DNA of the CDR3: TGTGCCAGCAGAGACCAGACAGTTGGGAATCAGCCCCAGCATTTT.

The chain couples TRBV11-2 to TRBJ2-7, with D tentatively TRBD1 (6 bases). V dropped 6 bases and J dropped 0 bases, with 15 bases sitting between them. The CDR3 contains 15 residues. Germline CDR1 is SGHAT and CDR2 is FQNNGV. CDR3 region: CASSLGTLHSYEQYF. CDR3 DNA: TGTGCCAGCAGTCTCGGGACACTTCACTCCTACGAGCAGTACTTC.

V is TRBV10-3 and J is TRBJ2-6; D call uncertain. CDR3 length equals 15 residues. Trimming took off 10 bases at V and 8 bases at J, with 21 bases between the two ends. Germline CDR1 reads ENHRY; CDR2 reads SYGVKD. CDR3 nucleotides: TGTGCCACCCGATCACGGCAGGACGGTTCCAACGTCCTGACTTTC. Protein sequence: CATRSRQDGSNVLTF.

The V call is TRBV19, the J call TRBJ2-2; D is undetermined. This CDR3 spans 13 amino acids. The V gene lost 5 bases and the J gene lost 4 bases, with 8 bases spanning the gap. The germline V gene has CDR1 LNHDA and CDR2 SQIVND (reference sequence). CDR3 bases: TGTGCCAGTAGTCGTGACATCACCGGGGAGCTGTTTTTT. This translates into CASSRDITGELFF.

The chain employs TRBV28 and TRBJ2-5; the D is unclear. Germline CDR1 MDHEN, CDR2 SYDVKM. Trimming shortened V by 6 bases and J by 4 bases, and 15 bases separated the two germline ends. This CDR3 is 14 amino acids long. CDR3 sequence reads: CASRASRVTETQYF. The DNA for the CDR3 is TGTGCCAGCAGAGCCTCCAGAGTTACAGAGACCCAGTACTTC.

The rearrangement uses TRBV19 and TRBJ2-5, with a possible D match to TRBD2 (5 bases). Trimming removed 9 bases at V and 2 bases at J, with 13 bases between. The length of the CDR3 is 13 residues. Germline V lookup: CDR1 LNHDA, CDR2 SQIVND (reference sequence). The CDR3 DNA is TGTGCCAGCTCTAGCATGCGGCAAGAGACCCAGTACTTC. This sequence encodes CASSSMRQETQYF.

The count of this clone is one. The rearrangement links TRBV5-1 to TRBJ2-7; maybe TRBD1 (5 bases). The CDR3 totals 11 residues. Trimming removed 5 bases at V and 5 bases at J, with 8 bases between. Germline CDR1 is SGHRS and CDR2 is YFSETQ. The CDR3 loop reads CASRQANEQYF. In nucleotides, the CDR3 is TGCGCCAGCAGACAGGCAAACGAGCAGTACTTC.

The chain joins TRBV6-1 to TRBJ2-2, with TRBD2 matching 10 bases. Germline V gene data show CDR1 as MNHNS and CDR2 as SASEGT. The CDR3 has 13 amino acids. The ends lost 8 bases at V and 8 bases at J; junction bases unmatched: 5. This chain's CDR3 is CASWGLASGELFF. The CDR3 DNA is TGTGCCAGCTGGGGACTAGCGTCGGGGGAGCTGTTTTTT.

This clone has a single count. This chain connects TRBV25-1 to TRBJ2-2, with a tentative D call TRBD2 (6 bases). The CDR3 runs to 16 residues. Per the germline V gene, CDR1 is MGHDK and CDR2 is SYGVNS. V was clipped by 6 bases and J by 4 bases, with 18 bases between them. CDR3 in amino acids: CASSPRGLTGTGELFF. CDR3 in DNA: TGTGCCAGCAGCCCAAGGGGACTCACGGGCACCGGGGAGCTGTTTTTT.

This chain uses TRBV2 with TRBJ1-1; 9 bases are a match to TRBD1. CDR3 size: 14 residues. After removal of 6 bases from V and 1 base from J, the junction contained 3 bases not matched to a gene. Looked up from germline, CDR1 is SNHLY and CDR2 is FYNNEI. The CDR3 spells CASSLQGANTEAFF. The CDR3 DNA is TGTGCCAGCAGCCTACAGGGGGCGAACACTGAAGCTTTCTTT.

The rearrangement uses TRBV5-4 and TRBJ1-6; D is unclear. Deletions cut 0 bases from V and 8 bases from J, with 6 bases between. The CDR3 is 13 residues long. CDR1 is SGHNT and CDR2 is YYREEE in the germline V gene (reference sequence). The CDR3 protein is CASSLEEDSPLHF. Here the CDR3 DNA reads TGTGCCAGCAGCTTGGAAGAGGATTCACCCCTCCACTTT.

The chain links TRBV27 to TRBJ2-1; the D is unclear. The V end lost 6 bases, the J end lost 9 bases, and 18 bases lay between the germline ends. The CDR3 contains 14 residues. Germline values: CDR1 MNHEY, CDR2 SMNVEV (reference sequence). The CDR3 sequence is CASSGGILRREQFF. Here the CDR3 DNA reads TGTGCCAGCAGCGGCGGTATACTGAGGCGTGAGCAGTTCTTC.

The chain links TRBV19 to TRBJ1-1; D gene unclear. Germline V gene lookup returns CDR1 LNHDA and CDR2 SQIVND (reference sequence). V lost 4 bases to trimming and J lost 11 bases, with 11 bases between them. This CDR3 has 11 residues. The DNA of the CDR3 is TGTGCCAGTAGTACGGGGATAATCGCTTTCTTT. Residues: CASSTGIIAFF. Full variable domain (rest looked up from reference TRBV19 and TRBJ1-1): DGGITQSPKYLFRKEGQNVTLSCEQNLNHDAMYWYRQDPGQGLRLIYYSQIVNDFQKGDIAEGYSVSREKKESFPLTVTSAQKNPTAFYLCASSTGIIAFFGQGTRLTVV.

The chain joins TRBV28 to TRBJ1-1; D remains unclear. CDR1 and CDR2 (germline): MDHEN, SYDVKM. Trimming took off 2 bases at V and 0 bases at J, with 4 bases between the two ends. The CDR3 sequence is 13 residues long. The CDR3 is CASSLRLNTEAFF. CDR3 in DNA: TGTGCCAGCAGTTTAAGACTGAACACTGAAGCTTTCTTT.